This T cell receptor beta chain emerged from a study of beta chain features in type 1 diabetes. Study-level results: The question of HLA type influencing TCRB rearrangement was one that remained unresolved here. Among patients with Type 1 diabetes, TCRB CDR3s were moderately but significantly shorter in every one of the four CD4+ subsets. Insertions were fewer and deletions more numerous at VDJ junctions in type 1 diabetes patients.

This clone was detected only a few times. Antigen: not known. cDNA synthesis used the whole RNA isolate, giving expressed TCRB sequences. TCRdb's copy holds only in-frame clones and misses some; the assay was immunoSEQ multiplex PCR. The table has hundreds of thousands of clones, 11% to 15% seen once. Looked up from germline, CDR1 is SGDLS and CDR2 is YYNGEE. V was pared by 0 bases and J by 4 bases, with 4 bases of the junction left unmatched. This CDR3 spans 14 amino acids. The chain combines TRBV9 with TRBJ2-7; 7 nucleotides agree with TRBD2. Sequencing was done on a sample of naive CD4+ T cells from blood. The receptor comes from a young man with type 1 diabetes. CDR3 DNA: TGTGCCAGCAGCGTAGGGGCGGGAGTATACGAGCAGTACTTC. Its protein product is CASSVGAGVYEQYF.